These 32 T cell receptor beta chains were all obtained from the same sample, sequenced in a study of cytomegalovirus exposure and HLA in healthy donors. The PCR used 60 Vbeta and 13 Jbeta primers. Repertoires were generated with immunoSEQ multiplex PCR, while TCRdb's copy carries only in-frame clones and drops some. This table holds some 150,000 clones, 82% found once. Specimen: PBMCs. The receptors come from a woman aged 45-59 years in good health and CMV-seropositive.

The chain combines TRBV19 with TRBJ2-1; 8 positions agree with TRBD2. In germline, CDR1 is LNHDA, CDR2 SQIVND (reference sequence). V dropped 8 bases and J dropped 6; count of bases not matched to a gene: 12. This CDR3 region has 15 residues. The CDR3 region is CASGAGGISGNEQFF. The CDR3 bases are TGTGCCAGTGGGGCGGGGGGCATTTCGGGCAATGAGCAGTTCTTC.

In this sample, this clone turned up a few times. This chain connects TRBV30 to TRBJ1-5; 9 positions agree with TRBD1. Germline V lookup: CDR1 GTSNPN, CDR2 SVGIG (reference sequence). CDR3 length equals 12 residues. With 6 bases clipped from V and 6 bases from J, the junction kept 3 bases outside the gene matches. The CDR3 DNA follows: TGTGCCTGCGGGACAGGGAGTCAGCCCCAGCATTTT. Residues: CACGTGSQPQHF.

V usage is TRBV18 and J usage is TRBJ2-7, with D unresolved. The CDR3 loop spans 12 amino acids. Germline CDR1 and CDR2: KGHSH and LQKENI. V shed 5 bases and J shed 5 bases, with 10 bases lying between them. Here the CDR3 DNA reads TGTGCCAGCTCAACAGAGTCTAACGAGCAGTACTTC. Translated: CASSTESNEQYF.

This clone showed up just a few times. This chain links TRBV4-2 with TRBJ1-2; D remains unclear. Trimming removed 0 bases from V and 8 bases from J, with 16 bases in between. In germline, CDR1 is LGHNA, CDR2 YNFKEQ. This CDR3 has 15 amino acids. CDR3 sequence (DNA): TGTGCCAGCAGCCAAGATCTAGGCAAGGTGGAGGGCTACACCTTC. This translates into CASSQDLGKVEGYTF.

This rearrangement joins TRBV6-6 to TRBJ2-5; 9 bases line up with TRBD2. In germline, CDR1 is MNHNY, CDR2 SVGAGI (reference sequence). The CDR3 loop spans 16 amino acids. V shed 5 bases, J shed 5 bases, and the junction held 12 bases outside the gene matches. CDR3 region: CASSPYGLARGETQYF. Written as DNA, the CDR3 is TGTGCCAGCAGTCCCTATGGACTAGCGCGAGGGGAGACCCAGTACTTC.

Here the CDR3 reads CASSLRGEVEGYTF. Here the CDR3 DNA reads TGCGCCAGCAGCTTAAGGGGCGAGGTCGAAGGCTACACCTTC. This rearrangement joins TRBV5-1 to TRBJ1-2; D might be TRBD1 (5 bases). The CDR3 runs 14 residues. Between the trimmed V and J ends, which lost 2 bases and 8 bases, there was a span of 16 bases. Per the germline V gene, CDR1 is SGHRS and CDR2 is YFSETQ. Looking up the rest from reference TRBV5-1 and TRBJ1-2 gives the full variable domain: KAGVTQTPRYLIKTRGQQVTLSCSPISGHRSVSWYQQTPGQGLQFLFEYFSETQRNKGNFPGRFSGRQFSNSRSEMNVSTLELGDSALYLCASSLRGEVEGYTFGSGTRLTVV.

This chain connects TRBV7-2 to TRBJ1-6; the match to TRBD1 covers 7 bases. Germline CDR1 SGHTA, CDR2 FQGNSA. This CDR3 comprises 16 residues. J lost 8 bases, V lost 2 bases, and 9 bases had no gene match. The CDR3 DNA reads as TGTGCCAGCAGCTTAAGAGGGCAGGGGGTCGATTCACCCCTCCACTTT. Translated, it gives CASSLRGQGVDSPLHF.

The chain carries TRBV19 and TRBJ1-5; possible D gene TRBD1, 5 bases. The germline V and J ends were trimmed by 7 bases and 4 bases, with 20 bases remaining between them. CDR1 LNHDA and CDR2 SQIVND come from the germline V gene (reference sequence). CDR3 size: 16 residues. The CDR3 DNA sequence: TGTGCCAGTACAGGAGGGGTCCGTAATCGTAATCAGCCCCAGCATTTT. Encoded protein: CASTGGVRNRNQPQHF.

CDR3 sequence: CASTLDRGRYEQYF. Written as DNA, the CDR3 is TGTGCCAGCACCTTGGACAGGGGAAGGTACGAGCAGTACTTC. V and J are TRBV2 and TRBJ2-5; 9 bases agree with TRBD1. The J call is doubtful: the DNA matches TRBJ2-7 better. Looked up from germline, CDR1 is SNHLY and CDR2 is FYNNEI. This CDR3 comprises 14 residues.

V is TRBV19 and J is TRBJ2-1; D ambiguous. Germline values: CDR1 LNHDA, CDR2 SQIVND (reference sequence). The germline V and J ends were trimmed by 5 bases and 4 bases, with 6 bases remaining between them. This CDR3 spans 12 amino acids. CDR3 DNA: TGTGCCAGTAGTCCCGGGTACAATGAGCAGTTCTTC. Translated: CASSPGYNEQFF.

J is TRBJ1-5 and V is TRBV19; perhaps TRBD1 as D (6 bases). Germline CDR1 LNHDA, CDR2 SQIVND (reference sequence). V gave up 6 bases and J gave up 2 bases, with 17 bases separating them. The CDR3 spans 16 residues. CDR3 nucleotide sequence: TGTGCCAGTAGCGCTACAGGGAAGGTCGGCAATCAGCCCCAGCATTTT. Its translation is CASSATGKVGNQPQHF.

This sequence joins TRBV7-2 and TRBJ1-2, with 10 nucleotides matching TRBD1. The CDR3 contains 15 residues. Losses at the gene ends were 6 bases for V and 2 bases for J; bases not matched to a gene: 6. Germline CDR1 and CDR2: SGHTA and FQGNSA. CDR3 amino acids: CASSFRDRGNYGYTF. In DNA form, the CDR3 reads TGTGCCAGCAGTTTCCGGGACAGGGGAAACTATGGCTACACCTTC. The variable domain in full, completed from reference TRBV7-2 and TRBJ1-2, reads GAGVSQSPSNKVTEKGKDVELRCDPISGHTALYWYRQSLGQGLEFLIYFQGNSAPDKSGLPSDRFSAERTGGSVSTLTIQRTQQEDSAVYLCASSFRDRGNYGYTFGSGTRLTVV.

This rearrangement joins TRBV15 to TRBJ1-4; TRBD1 agrees at 10 bases. Germline-derived CDR1 and CDR2 are LNHNV and YYDKDF (reference sequence). V dropped 0 bases and J dropped 5; count of bases not matched to a gene: 3. This CDR3 has 16 amino acids. This CDR3 reads CATSRDSGQGNEKLFF. CDR3 in DNA: TGTGCCACCAGCAGAGATTCGGGACAGGGGAATGAAAAACTGTTTTTT.

The rearrangement uses TRBV6-4 and TRBJ2-3, with D possibly TRBD2 on 7 matching bases. The V gene lost 10 bases and the J gene lost 2 bases, with 25 bases spanning the gap. The CDR3 covers 17 residues. In germline, CDR1 is MRHNA, CDR2 SNTAGT. The CDR3 region is CANQTRFEGGVTDTQYF. The CDR3 DNA sequence: TGTGCCAACCAAACACGCTTCGAGGGGGGGGTCACAGATACGCAGTATTTT.

The chain links TRBV5-1 to TRBJ2-7; D might be TRBD1 (6 bases). Germline CDR1 and CDR2: SGHRS and YFSETQ. CDR3 size: 13 residues. V was pared by 4 bases and J by 0 bases, with 8 bases between. The CDR3 loop is CASSGTPSYEQYF. The CDR3 DNA is TGCGCCAGCAGCGGGACACCCTCCTACGAGCAGTACTTC.

Concerning this clone: An end of the junction does not agree with germline; a read error may underlie this. V is TRBV6-5 and J is TRBJ2-7; possible D gene TRBD1, 6 bases. Germline assignment: CDR1 MNHEY and CDR2 SVGAGI. The CDR3 is made up of 13 amino acids. CDR3 nucleotide sequence: TGTGCCAGCAGGCATAACGACAGGAGCCTCCTGAACTTC. Protein product: CASRHNDRSLLNF.

V is TRBV27 and J is TRBJ1-3; unclear D gene. V was trimmed by 2 bases and J by 4 bases, leaving 12 bases between them. The germline gives CDR1 MNHEY, CDR2 SMNVEV (reference sequence). The CDR3 length is 15 residues. In nucleotides, the CDR3 is TGTGCCAGCAGTTTACGGTATGGGAGAGGAAACACCATATATTTT. It yields the protein CASSLRYGRGNTIYF.

A single count supports this clone. The chain links TRBV5-6 to TRBJ2-1, with TRBD1 identical over 9 bases. This CDR3 is 17 amino acids long. The V segment lost 1 base and the J segment 1 base; nucleotides outside the gene matches: 6. CDR1 and CDR2 from the germline V gene are SGHDT and YYEEEE. Here the CDR3 DNA reads TGTGCCAGCAGCTTGAGGACAGGGGTACAATCCTACAATGAGCAGTTCTTC. The encoded protein is CASSLRTGVQSYNEQFF.

This clone was observed a handful of times. The chain combines TRBV27 with TRBJ2-7; the match to TRBD1 covers 9 bases. Germline V gene data show CDR1 as MNHEY and CDR2 as SMNVEV (reference sequence). The CDR3 is made up of 15 amino acids. V lost 5 bases and J lost 0; bases outside the gene matches: 5. CDR3 residues: CASSPGQGSSYEQYF. DNA of the CDR3: TGTGCCAGCAGTCCAGGACAGGGGTCCTCCTACGAGCAGTACTTC.

This clone was observed a handful of times. The DNA for the CDR3 is TGTGCCAGCAGCGTAGATGGAAGGGGTCAAGCTGGAAACACCATATATTTT. Translation: CASSVDGRGQAGNTIYF. The chain employs TRBV9 and TRBJ1-3; a possible D gene is TRBD1 (5 bases). V lost 0 bases and J 2 bases, leaving 15 bases between the germline ends. CDR1 is SGDLS, CDR2 YYNGEE, per germline. The CDR3 extends over 17 amino acids.

The chain uses TRBV15 and TRBJ1-5; tentatively, D is TRBD1 (6 bases). Germline CDR1 is LNHNV and CDR2 is YYDKDF (reference sequence). Deletions cut 3 bases from V and 3 bases from J, with 15 bases between. This CDR3 region has 16 residues. CDR3 amino acids: CATSSLRGANNQPQHF. The CDR3 DNA reads as TGTGCCACCAGCAGTCTCCGGGGGGCTAACAATCAGCCCCAGCATTTT.

This clone was detected only a few times. The genes are TRBV30 and TRBJ2-3, with 10 bases matching TRBD2. The CDR3 sequence is 15 residues long. Germline V gives CDR1 GTSNPN, CDR2 SVGIG (reference sequence). J gave up 1 base and V 5 bases, and 6 bases lay outside the gene matches. The CDR3 sequence: CAWEPGLAGTDTQYF. In nucleotides, the CDR3 is TGTGCCTGGGAACCTGGACTAGCGGGCACAGATACGCAGTATTTT.

The V call is TRBV6-6, the J call TRBJ2-7, with 10 bases lining up with TRBD2. CDR1 and CDR2 from the germline V gene are MNHNY and SVGAGI (reference sequence). J lost 5 bases, V lost 2 bases, and 9 bases had no gene match. The CDR3 extends over 16 amino acids. CDR3 region: CASSYPQVAGGNEQYF. In nucleotides, the CDR3 is TGTGCCAGCAGTTACCCCCAGGTAGCGGGGGGTAACGAGCAGTACTTC.

The chain has TRBV15 and TRBJ2-3, with 11 nucleotides matching TRBD2. The CDR3 is 15 residues long. Trimming cost V 3 bases and J 3 bases; bases outside gene matches: 2. Germline V gene data show CDR1 as LNHNV and CDR2 as YYDKDF (reference sequence). The DNA of the CDR3 is TGTGCCACCAGCAGTAGCGGGGGGGCAACAGATACGCAGTATTTT. Its protein product is CATSSSGGATDTQYF.

This clone has a single count. This chain connects TRBV6-5 to TRBJ1-1, with D maybe TRBD1 (6 bases). CDR1 and CDR2 from the germline V gene are MNHEY and SVGAGI. V lost 5 bases and J 2 bases, leaving 12 bases between the germline ends. This CDR3 spans 14 amino acids. The CDR3 DNA is TGTGCCAGCAGTACCGACAGGAGAAACACTGAAGCTTTCTTT. It codes for CASSTDRRNTEAFF.

The chain uses TRBV29-1 and TRBJ2-3; TRBD1 matches 7 bases. CDR1 and CDR2 (germline): SQVTM, ANQGSEA. This CDR3 region has 16 residues. V gave up 2 bases and J gave up 1 base; unmatched junction bases: 9. The CDR3 coding sequence is TGCAGCGTTGAAAACCCACAGGGGAAAGGCACAGATACGCAGTATTTT. Protein: CSVENPQGKGTDTQYF.

The chain combines TRBV7-8 with TRBJ2-7; D uncertain. Germline CDR1 and CDR2: SGHVS and FQNEAQ. The V gene lost 5 bases and the J gene lost 0 bases, with 11 bases spanning the gap. The CDR3 is made up of 14 amino acids. CDR3 amino acids: CASSALEASYEQYF. The CDR3 DNA reads TGTGCCAGCAGCGCCCTCGAAGCCTCCTACGAGCAGTACTTC.

This chain links TRBV4-1 with TRBJ2-1; tentative D call: TRBD2 (5 bases). Germline V gene sequence: CDR1 MGHRA, CDR2 YSYEKL. The V and J ends lost 0 bases and 9 bases respectively, with 12 bases between them. The CDR3 is 14 amino acids. CDR3 sequence: CASSQDEGWSEQFF. In DNA, the CDR3 is TGCGCCAGCAGCCAAGATGAGGGTTGGAGTGAGCAGTTCTTC.

J is TRBJ1-1 and V is TRBV2; the match to TRBD1 covers 7 bases. Germline V gene lookup returns CDR1 SNHLY and CDR2 FYNNEI. V lost 5 bases, J lost 1 base, and 7 bases stayed unmatched. There are 15 residues in the CDR3. The CDR3 DNA sequence: TGTGCCAGCAGTAAAACGGGACAGTCGAACACTGAAGCTTTCTTT. Translated, it gives CASSKTGQSNTEAFF.

The chain recombines TRBV9 with TRBJ1-2; TRBD1 is a possible D gene (5 bases). V lost 3 bases, J lost 8 bases, and 20 bases lay in between. Germline V gene sequence: CDR1 SGDLS, CDR2 YYNGEE. The CDR3 is made up of 15 amino acids. The DNA for the CDR3 is TGTGCCAGCAGCGCAGAGACAGTCTCGTCTATGGGCTACACCTTC. This codes for CASSAETVSSMGYTF.

The chain carries TRBV4-3 and TRBJ2-3, with 8 bases lining up with TRBD2. The germline V gene encodes CDR1 LGHNA and CDR2 YSLEER. The length of the CDR3 is 16 residues. Trimming at V came to 0 bases and at J to 5 bases, leaving 7 bases not matched to a gene. The CDR3 DNA sequence: TGCGCCAGCAGCCAAGATCGGGGGGGGATTCGAGATACGCAGTATTTT. Protein: CASSQDRGGIRDTQYF.

The gene calls are TRBV28 and TRBJ1-6; D is uncertain. This CDR3 is 14 amino acids long. Trimming took off 4 bases at V and 7 bases at J, with 11 bases between the two ends. Germline assignment: CDR1 MDHEN and CDR2 SYDVKM. The CDR3 protein is CASSSGSRNSPLHF. As DNA, the CDR3 is TGTGCCAGCAGTTCGGGTAGTAGAAATTCACCCCTCCACTTT. The full variable domain, completed using reference TRBV28 and TRBJ1-6, is DVKVTQSSRYLVKRTGEKVFLECVQDMDHENMFWYRQDPGLGLRLIYFSYDVKMKEKGDIPEGYSVSREKKERFSLILESASTNQTSMYLCASSSGSRNSPLHFGNGTRLTVT.